These 29 T cell receptor beta chains share one sample of origin, sequenced in a study of shared clonotypes between healthy human individuals. Clones were sequenced by immunoSEQ multiplex PCR, and TCRdb holds only the in-frame ones, with some missing. This sample carries over 1.4 million clones, roughly 96% of them seen once, and the ten largest clones take 1% to 1.5%. Sequenced input: naive CD4+ T cells sorted from blood. Regarding subset: CD45RA+ positively selected. The source of these receptors is a man aged 30 to 45 in good health.

The chain has TRBV29-1 and TRBJ2-3, with 7 bases lining up with TRBD1. This CDR3 spans 13 amino acids. J lost 0 bases, V lost 7 bases, and 4 bases had no gene match. Looked up from germline, CDR1 is SQVTM and CDR2 is ANQGSEA. The CDR3 loop is CSEGQSSTDTQYF. Written as DNA, the CDR3 is TGCAGCGAGGGACAGTCTAGCACAGATACGCAGTATTTT.

This chain uses TRBV11-2 with TRBJ2-3; 13 bases are a match to TRBD2. CDR1 is SGHAT and CDR2 is FQNNGV in the germline V gene. The CDR3 sequence is 16 residues long. The V segment lost 0 bases and the J segment 8 bases; nucleotides outside the gene matches: 5. For the CDR3, the DNA is TGTGCCAGCAGCTTAGATGCCACTAGCGGGAGGGGTACGCAGTATTTT. As protein: CASSLDATSGRGTQYF.

The chain links TRBV18 to TRBJ2-1, with 9 positions matching TRBD2. The CDR3 consists of 18 residues. Germline lookup yields CDR1 KGHSH and CDR2 LQKENI. The V gene end was trimmed by 1 base and the J gene end by 5 bases; junction bases not matched to a gene: 12. The CDR3: CASSPRVTTSGPDNEQFF. The CDR3 DNA follows: TGTGCCAGCTCACCACGAGTGACTACTAGCGGGCCCGACAATGAGCAGTTCTTC.

This clone has just one count. This chain joins TRBV6-4 and TRBJ2-1, with 12 bases that match TRBD2. This CDR3 is built from 16 residues. CDR1 and CDR2 (germline): MRHNA, SNTAGT. With V trimmed by 2 bases and J by 4 bases, 3 bases remained unmatched. Here the CDR3 reads CASSDPTSGSYNEQFF. CDR3 DNA sequence: TGTGCCAGCAGTGACCCGACTAGCGGGAGTTACAATGAGCAGTTCTTC.

In its sample, this clone was seen once. This chain joins TRBV28 and TRBJ2-5, with D hard to call. Deletions cut 6 bases from V and 5 bases from J, with 16 bases between. The V gene's germline CDR1 is MDHEN and CDR2 SYDVKM. The CDR3 covers 14 residues. The chain's CDR3 is CASSPPGAGETQYF. The DNA of the CDR3 is TGTGCCAGCAGCCCCCCAGGTGCCGGGGAGACCCAGTACTTC. Together with reference TRBV28 and TRBJ2-5, the CDR3 gives the full variable domain: DVKVTQSSRYLVKRTGEKVFLECVQDMDHENMFWYRQDPGLGLRLIYFSYDVKMKEKGDIPEGYSVSREKKERFSLILESASTNQTSMYLCASSPPGAGETQYFGPGTRLLVL.

The chain employs TRBV5-5 and TRBJ1-1; tentative D call: TRBD1 (5 bases). The CDR3 has 14 amino acids. CDR1 and CDR2 from the germline V gene are SGHKS and YYEKEE (reference sequence). The V gene lost 2 bases and the J gene lost 5 bases, with 13 bases spanning the gap. CDR3 coding DNA: TGTGCCAGCAGCTTTTCGGAGGGGAGAACTGAAGCTTTCTTT. Translating it yields CASSFSEGRTEAFF. Full variable domain (outside the CDR3, taken from reference TRBV5-5 and TRBJ1-1): DAGVTQSPTHLIKTRGQQVTLRCSPISGHKSVSWYQQVLGQGPQFIFQYYEKEERGRGNFPDRFSARQFPNYSSELNVNALLLGDSALYLCASSFSEGRTEAFFGQGTRLTVV.

CDR3 in amino acids: CASSGTYTDTQYF. The CDR3 nucleotides read TGCGCCAGCAGCGGGACCTACACAGATACGCAGTATTTT. The rearrangement joins TRBV10-1 to TRBJ2-3, with D perhaps TRBD1 or TRBD2 (5 bases each). Germline values: CDR1 WNHNN, CDR2 SYGVQD (reference sequence). Deletions cut 6 bases from V and 2 bases from J, with 9 bases between. The CDR3 is 13 amino acids.

The chain links TRBV7-2 to TRBJ2-7; maybe TRBD1 (6 bases). Germline CDR1 and CDR2: SGHTA and FQGNSA. Trimming pared 4 bases from V and 5 bases from J, leaving 12 bases between. This CDR3 region has 13 residues. The CDR3 sequence: CASSSAGVHEQYF. In DNA, the CDR3 is TGTGCCAGCAGCTCGGCAGGGGTCCACGAGCAGTACTTC.

The chain has TRBV28 and TRBJ1-5; 9 bases agree with TRBD1. This CDR3 region has 17 residues. The V segment lost 5 bases and the J segment 0 bases; nucleotides outside the gene matches: 8. Germline values: CDR1 MDHEN, CDR2 SYDVKM. CDR3 region: CASSLQGAADSNQPQHF. In nucleotides, the CDR3 is TGTGCCAGCAGTCTACAGGGGGCTGCGGATAGCAATCAGCCCCAGCATTTT.

The V gene is TRBV6-6, the J gene TRBJ2-1, with 8 bases identical to TRBD1. V trimming: 5 bases; J trimming: 7 bases; junction bases outside the gene matches: 10. CDR1 is MNHNY, CDR2 SVGAGI, per germline (reference sequence). CDR3 size: 15 residues. CDR3 residues: CASSTGQGRKNEQFF. The DNA of the CDR3 is TGTGCCAGCAGTACCGGACAGGGAAGGAAGAATGAGCAGTTCTTC.

The chain uses TRBV4-1 and TRBJ2-1; D remains unclear. V dropped 3 bases and J dropped 2 bases, with 14 bases sitting between them. This CDR3 region has 16 residues. CDR1 MGHRA and CDR2 YSYEKL come from the germline V gene. CDR3 sequence reads: CASSHIILVTYNEQFF. The CDR3 nucleotides are TGCGCCAGCAGCCATATTATACTGGTAACCTACAATGAGCAGTTCTTC.

The rearrangement links TRBV7-2 to TRBJ1-5; D unresolved. Germline V gives CDR1 SGHTA, CDR2 FQGNSA. The CDR3 sequence is 14 residues long. The V end lost 1 base, the J end lost 5 bases, and 9 bases lay between the germline ends. The CDR3: CASSLGTRHQPQHF. DNA for the CDR3: TGTGCCAGCAGCTTAGGGACCCGTCATCAGCCCCAGCATTTT.

CDR3 loop: CASSSTSFTYEQYF. The CDR3 nucleotides read TGTGCCAGCAGCTCGACTAGTTTCACCTACGAGCAGTACTTC. V is TRBV13 and J is TRBJ2-7; a weak D match, TRBD2 (6 bases). The CDR3 sequence is 14 residues long. V was trimmed by 4 bases and J by 2 bases, leaving 12 bases between them. The germline CDR1 and CDR2 sequences are PRHDT and FYEKMQ (reference sequence).

The chain carries TRBV5-4 and TRBJ2-7; D might be TRBD1 (5 bases). The ends were cut back, 0 bases at V and 1 base at J, with 11 bases in the middle. Looked up from germline, CDR1 is SGHNT and CDR2 is YYREEE (reference sequence). The CDR3 is 15 residues long. The CDR3 sequence is CASSLGRRDSYEQYF. The CDR3 DNA is TGTGCCAGCAGCTTGGGGCGCAGGGATTCCTACGAGCAGTACTTC.

Only one count was recorded for this clone. The chain joins TRBV10-3 to TRBJ2-7; 9 nucleotides agree with TRBD1. The length of the CDR3 is 15 residues. V lost 6 bases and J lost 5; bases outside the gene matches: 11. Germline V gene lookup returns CDR1 ENHRY and CDR2 SYGVKD. The CDR3 DNA is TGTGCCATCAGAGAACCGGGACAGGGAACGCACGAGCAGTACTTC. This sequence encodes CAIREPGQGTHEQYF.

V usage is TRBV5-6 and J usage is TRBJ2-7; D is perhaps TRBD2 (5 bases). This CDR3 has 13 residues. The germline CDR1 and CDR2 sequences are SGHDT and YYEEEE. Trimming removed 3 bases from V and 5 bases from J, with 12 bases in between. The CDR3 coding sequence is TGTGCCAGCAGCTCGATCGGGATCGACGAGCAGTACTTC. Its protein product is CASSSIGIDEQYF.

The chain carries TRBV5-1 and TRBJ2-1; 8 bases line up with TRBD2. There are 14 residues in the CDR3. V lost 4 bases and J lost 5; bases outside the gene matches: 5. Per the germline V gene, CDR1 is SGHRS and CDR2 is YFSETQ. The CDR3 protein is CASSSVAGNNEQFF. CDR3 sequence (DNA): TGCGCCAGCAGCAGTGTAGCGGGAAACAATGAGCAGTTCTTC.

CDR3 in amino acids: CASINRGLGEKLFF. The DNA of the CDR3 is TGTGCCAGCATCAACAGGGGGCTCGGTGAAAAACTGTTTTTT. V is TRBV2 and J is TRBJ1-4, with 9 bases identical to TRBD1. V shed 7 bases and J 7 bases; nucleotides not matched to a gene: 7. The germline V gene encodes CDR1 SNHLY and CDR2 FYNNEI. CDR3 length: 14 amino acids.

V is TRBV7-2 and J is TRBJ2-7, with D unresolved. Germline V gives CDR1 SGHTA, CDR2 FQGNSA. There are 14 residues in the CDR3. Trimming shortened V by 4 bases and J by 2 bases, and 12 bases separated the two germline ends. The CDR3 here is CASSWYKAPYEQYF. In nucleotides, the CDR3 is TGTGCCAGCAGCTGGTATAAGGCTCCCTACGAGCAGTACTTC.

The rearrangement joins TRBV6-4 to TRBJ1-1; D uncertain. With 3 bases removed from V and 0 bases from J, the gap between germline ends came to 8 bases. The germline CDR1 and CDR2 sequences are MRHNA and SNTAGT. The CDR3 consists of 14 residues. The CDR3 bases are TGTGCCAGCAGTGAGGGTGGAATGAACACTGAAGCTTTCTTT. The encoded protein is CASSEGGMNTEAFF.

The chain employs TRBV6-1 and TRBJ2-7; 14 bases are shared with TRBD2. The CDR3 has 14 amino acids. Unmatched junction bases numbered 3, after V lost 9 bases and J lost 2 bases. Germline V gives CDR1 MNHNS, CDR2 SASEGT. The CDR3 here is CASLTSGRAYEQYF. The CDR3 DNA is TGTGCCAGTTTGACTAGCGGGAGGGCCTACGAGCAGTACTTC.

This clone was found once. The chain employs TRBV15 and TRBJ1-1, with D maybe TRBD1 (5 bases). The V end lost 2 bases, the J end lost 1 base, and 11 bases lay between the germline ends. CDR1 is LNHNV, CDR2 YYDKDF, per germline (reference sequence). The CDR3 has 15 amino acids. CDR3: CATSRRDSGNTEAFF. The CDR3 DNA reads TGTGCCACCAGCAGACGCGACAGCGGGAACACTGAAGCTTTCTTT.

The chain is built from TRBV29-1 and TRBJ2-3; TRBD2 matches 7 bases. V shed 4 bases and J 4 bases; nucleotides not matched to a gene: 2. CDR3 size: 12 residues. Looked up from germline, CDR1 is SQVTM and CDR2 is ANQGSEA. CDR3 nucleotide sequence: TGCAGCGTTGGGGAGGGTGCAGATACGCAGTATTTT. It specifies CSVGEGADTQYF.

The gene calls are TRBV2 and TRBJ1-4, with 10 positions matching TRBD1. CDR3 length equals 14 residues. The trim removed 4 bases at V and 7 bases at J, leaving 3 bases unmatched. Germline V gene data show CDR1 as SNHLY and CDR2 as FYNNEI. The CDR3 protein is CASSGQGAGEKLFF. For the CDR3, the DNA is TGTGCCAGCAGTGGACAGGGGGCGGGTGAAAAACTGTTTTTT.

CDR3 nucleotides: TGTGCCAGCAGCTTAGCTGGTCAGCTAGGCACAGATACGCAGTATTTT. Translated: CASSLAGQLGTDTQYF. J is TRBJ2-3 and V is TRBV7-6; D ambiguous. V shed 0 bases and J shed 1 base, with 11 bases lying between them. The germline gives CDR1 SGHVS, CDR2 FNYEAQ. This CDR3 contains 16 residues. Based on the CDR3 plus reference TRBV7-6 and TRBJ2-3, the full variable domain is GAGVSQSPRYKVTKRGQDVALRCDPISGHVSLYWYRQALGQGPEFLTYFNYEAQQDKSGLPNDRFSAERPEGSISTLTIQRTEQRDSAMYRCASSLAGQLGTDTQYFGPGTRLTVL.

V gene TRBV9 combines with J gene TRBJ2-1; the D gene is possibly TRBD1 (6 bases). This CDR3 spans 13 amino acids. V gave up 7 bases and J gave up 3 bases, with 11 bases separating them. CDR1 and CDR2 from the germline V gene are SGDLS and YYNGEE. The CDR3 spells CASASGVYNEQFF. In DNA, the CDR3 is TGTGCCAGCGCCTCAGGGGTCTACAATGAGCAGTTCTTC.

This chain uses TRBV6-5 with TRBJ2-7; 9 bases are shared with TRBD1. CDR1 and CDR2 (germline): MNHEY, SVGAGI. The CDR3 loop spans 14 amino acids. V shed 6 bases and J 3 bases; nucleotides not matched to a gene: 6. CDR3 sequence reads: CASRPGTGNYEQYF. The CDR3 DNA follows: TGTGCCAGCAGACCCGGGACAGGGAACTACGAGCAGTACTTC.

The chain combines TRBV30 with TRBJ2-5, with TRBD2 matching over 10 bases. The germline V gene has CDR1 GTSNPN and CDR2 SVGIG (reference sequence). Trimming at V came to 2 bases and at J to 0 bases, leaving 6 bases not matched to a gene. The CDR3 runs 16 residues. The CDR3 DNA sequence: TGTGCCTGGAGTCTTAGGCTAGCGGGGGACCAAGAGACCCAGTACTTC. Encoded protein: CAWSLRLAGDQETQYF.

The chain joins TRBV6-1 to TRBJ2-7, with 11 bases identical to TRBD1. V lost 3 bases and J lost 0; bases outside the gene matches: 10. The CDR3 contains 18 residues. From germline, CDR1 is MNHNS and CDR2 SASEGT. The CDR3: CASSDGTGGFLRSYEQYF. The CDR3 region has the DNA TGTGCCAGCAGTGACGGGACAGGGGGTTTCCTACGCTCCTACGAGCAGTACTTC.